This T cell receptor (beta chain) was sequenced for a study of blood T cell repertoires in COVID-19. Clones were sequenced by immunoSEQ multiplex PCR, and TCRdb holds only the in-frame ones, with some missing. In the table there are 350,000 to 450,000 clones, around 87% of which are singletons. Unmatched junction bases numbered 9, after V lost 4 bases and J lost 6 bases. The CDR3 is made up of 16 amino acids. Germline V gene data show CDR1 as SNHLY and CDR2 as FYNNEI. The chain links TRBV2 to TRBJ1-2; 12 nucleotides line up with TRBD1. Specimen: peripheral blood. This TCR was sampled from a woman between 55 and 75 years old with COVID-19, enrolled during active disease. The DNA for the CDR3 is TGTGCCAGCAGTGCCGGGACAGGGGGCAAAAAAAATGGCTACACCTTC. Translating gives CASSAGTGGKKNGYTF.